Below, one T cell receptor beta chain is given with its context. Its antigen is unidentified. V lost 5 bases and J 0 bases, leaving 5 bases between the germline ends. The CDR3 runs to 13 residues. Per germline, CDR1 LGHNT and CDR2 FRNRAP. Assay: immunoSEQ multiplex PCR; the TCRdb copy retains only in-frame clones and omits some. In the table there are tens of thousands of clones, approximately 93% of which are singletons. The nonmyeloablative bone marrow transplants came from related graft donors, with transient mixed chimerism. The data were taken from a study of Tregs in tolerant kidney transplant recipients. Study-wide results and caveats: Expanding Tregs on activated donor B cells appeared to best identify donor-specific TCRbeta clones.

The starting material was CD4+ T cells from blood (PBMCs), obtained 12 months after the transplant. The receptor was derived from a human patient who received a combined kidney and bone marrow transplant. Some T cells may trace back to the graft donor. The V gene is TRBV12-5, the J gene TRBJ1-3, with D uncertain. The CDR3 region has the DNA TGTGCTAGTGGTCCCGTCTCTGGAAACACCATATATTTT. This encodes CASGPVSGNTIYF.